One sample yielded the 22 T cell receptor beta chains listed below, sequenced in a study of cytomegalovirus exposure and HLA in healthy donors. PCR involved 60 Vbeta and 13 Jbeta primers. Using immunoSEQ multiplex PCR, the repertoire was profiled, and TCRdb retains in-frame clones only, with some absent. The sample includes over 150,000 clones, 80% seen only once; the top ten take under 6%. The specimen was PBMCs. The receptors here all came from a man under 40 in good health and CMV-seronegative.

This clone was recorded only once. The chain carries TRBV27 and TRBJ2-2, with 7 bases that match TRBD2. Per the germline V gene, CDR1 is MNHEY and CDR2 is SMNVEV (reference sequence). V lost 5 bases to trimming and J lost 0 bases; unmatched junction nucleotides: 6. This CDR3 has 16 amino acids. The CDR3 DNA is TGTGCCAGCAGTCAAACCGGGGGGACGAACACCGGGGAGCTGTTTTTT. As protein: CASSQTGGTNTGELFF.

The chain links TRBV18 to TRBJ2-2, with D perhaps matching TRBD2 (7 bases). This CDR3 has 16 amino acids. CDR1 and CDR2 (germline): KGHSH, LQKENI. Trimming stripped 0 bases from V and 5 bases from J, with 13 bases between. CDR3 loop: CASSPPLGRGTGELFF. The DNA for the CDR3 is TGTGCCAGCTCACCACCCCTAGGGAGGGGGACCGGGGAGCTGTTTTTT. The full variable domain, in which reference TRBV18 and TRBJ2-2 provide the parts outside the CDR3, is NAGVMQNPRHLVRRRGQEARLRCSPMKGHSHVYWYRQLPEEGLKFMVYLQKENIIDESGMPKERFSAEFPKEGPSILRIQQVVRGDSAAYFCASSPPLGRGTGELFFGEGSRLTVL.

V is TRBV19 and J is TRBJ2-1, with TRBD2 matching 11 bases. V was clipped by 7 bases and J by 8 bases; unmatched bases: 10. This CDR3 comprises 15 residues. CDR1 and CDR2 (germline): LNHDA, SQIVND (reference sequence). CDR3 residues: CASKATSGSVDEQFF. CDR3 in DNA: TGTGCCAGTAAAGCCACTAGCGGGAGTGTGGATGAGCAGTTCTTC. Combining the CDR3 with reference TRBV19 and TRBJ2-1 gives the whole variable domain DGGITQSPKYLFRKEGQNVTLSCEQNLNHDAMYWYRQDPGQGLRLIYYSQIVNDFQKGDIAEGYSVSREKKESFPLTVTSAQKNPTAFYLCASKATSGSVDEQFFGPGTRLTVL.

This clone has just a few counts. V is TRBV7-3 and J is TRBJ1-2; D possibly corresponds to TRBD1 (5 bases). Germline values: CDR1 SGHTA, CDR2 FQGTGA. The CDR3 sequence is 13 residues long. V gave up 4 bases and J gave up 7 bases, with 13 bases separating them. For the CDR3, the DNA is TGTGCCAGCAGCTCAGGGCAGGGTTCTGGCTACACCTTC. The encoded protein is CASSSGQGSGYTF.

In this sample, this clone turned up a few times. This chain connects TRBV5-6 to TRBJ1-1, with D perhaps TRBD1 (5 bases). Germline V gene sequence: CDR1 SGHDT, CDR2 YYEEEE. The CDR3 spans 17 residues. Trimming pared 1 base from V and 0 bases from J, leaving 16 bases between. Written as DNA, the CDR3 is TGTGCCAGCAGCTTGTGGGGTGGGGGAGGATTGAACACTGAAGCTTTCTTT. Translation gives CASSLWGGGGLNTEAFF.

V and J are TRBV19 and TRBJ1-5, with TRBD1 matching over 11 bases. Per the germline V gene, CDR1 is LNHDA and CDR2 is SQIVND (reference sequence). The CDR3 spans 14 residues. J gave up 6 bases and V 6 bases, and 4 bases lay outside the gene matches. The CDR3 bases are TGTGCCAGTAGGGGACAGGGGGTTCCTCAGCCCCAGCATTTT. Translating it yields CASRGQGVPQPQHF.

The chain has TRBV25-1 and TRBJ2-5; 12 nucleotides match TRBD2. CDR1 and CDR2 (germline): MGHDK, SYGVNS. The CDR3 loop spans 14 amino acids. The J segment lost 3 bases and the V segment lost 4 bases, leaving 0 bases of the junction unmatched. The chain's CDR3 is CASSGLAGEETQYF. CDR3 nucleotides: TGTGCCAGCAGTGGACTAGCGGGGGAAGAGACCCAGTACTTC.

The gene calls are TRBV9 and TRBJ2-2, with a tentative D call TRBD2 (6 bases). The CDR3 runs 13 residues. Germline V lookup: CDR1 SGDLS, CDR2 YYNGEE. The V and J ends lost 0 bases and 6 bases respectively, with 6 bases between them. In nucleotides, the CDR3 is TGTGCCAGCAGCGTAGGGGGGGCCGGGGAGCTGTTTTTT. This gives the protein CASSVGGAGELFF. Full variable domain (outside the CDR3, taken from reference TRBV9 and TRBJ2-2): DSGVTQTPKHLITATGQRVTLRCSPRSGDLSVYWYQQSLDQGLQFLIQYYNGEERAKGNILERFSAQQFPDLHSELNLSSLELGDSALYFCASSVGGAGELFFGEGSRLTVL.

This chain connects TRBV19 to TRBJ1-2, with TRBD1 matching over 9 bases. V trimming: 5 bases; J trimming: 4 bases; junction bases outside the gene matches: 8. The CDR3 has 15 residues. CDR1 is LNHDA, CDR2 SQIVND, per germline (reference sequence). The chain's CDR3 is CASSVVRDRAYGYTF. The CDR3 coding sequence is TGTGCCAGTAGTGTTGTCCGGGACAGGGCCTATGGCTACACCTTC.

The gene calls are TRBV29-1 and TRBJ2-1; D is unresolved. V lost 0 bases to trimming and J lost 6 bases, with 6 bases between them. The CDR3 extends over 12 amino acids. Germline V gene lookup returns CDR1 SQVTM and CDR2 ANQGSEA. The chain's CDR3 is CSVEDPLNEQFF. CDR3 nucleotide sequence: TGCAGCGTTGAAGATCCTCTCAATGAGCAGTTCTTC.

V usage is TRBV7-9 and J usage is TRBJ1-2; a weak D match, TRBD1 (5 bases). Between the trimmed V and J ends, which lost 5 bases and 6 bases, there was a span of 13 bases. The germline V gene has CDR1 SEHNR and CDR2 FQNEAQ (reference sequence). The CDR3 has 13 amino acids. The DNA for the CDR3 is TGTGCCAGCAGCCCCGGCAGGGTAGATGGCTACACCTTC. Its protein product is CASSPGRVDGYTF.

J is TRBJ1-1 and V is TRBV6-6; D uncertain. V was pared by 5 bases and J by 0 bases, with 13 bases between. This CDR3 is 15 amino acids long. The germline CDR1 and CDR2 sequences are MNHNY and SVGAGI (reference sequence). In DNA, the CDR3 is TGTGCCAGCAGTCCAAACGGGGTTATGAACACTGAAGCTTTCTTT. It specifies CASSPNGVMNTEAFF.

On this clone itself: The same CDR3 is also encoded by other DNA sequences in this sample. The CDR3 reads CASSTADRSGSYEQYF. CDR3 nucleotide sequence: TGTGCCAGTAGTACCGCGGACAGGTCGGGCTCCTACGAGCAGTACTTC. The rearrangement joins TRBV19 to TRBJ2-7; 7 bases align to TRBD1. Looked up from germline, CDR1 is LNHDA and CDR2 is SQIVND (reference sequence). The trim removed 4 bases at V and 0 bases at J, leaving 9 bases unmatched. The CDR3 sequence is 16 residues long.

The chain has TRBV29-1 and TRBJ2-7; the D gene is possibly TRBD2 (5 bases). This CDR3 has 12 residues. CDR1 is SQVTM, CDR2 ANQGSEA, per germline. V was clipped by 7 bases and J by 5 bases, with 15 bases between them. CDR3 region: CSGFEGDHEQYF. The CDR3, as DNA: TGCAGCGGGTTTGAGGGAGACCACGAGCAGTACTTC.

The V and J genes are TRBV28 and TRBJ2-7, with a tentative D call TRBD2 (6 bases). The CDR3 sequence is 15 residues long. The germline V gene has CDR1 MDHEN and CDR2 SYDVKM. The V gene lost 9 bases and the J gene lost 5 bases, with 23 bases spanning the gap. CDR3 in amino acids: CAREKSGLDAHEQYF. The CDR3 DNA sequence: TGTGCCAGAGAGAAAAGCGGGCTAGATGCCCACGAGCAGTACTTC. Complete variable domain (other parts from reference TRBV28 and TRBJ2-7): DVKVTQSSRYLVKRTGEKVFLECVQDMDHENMFWYRQDPGLGLRLIYFSYDVKMKEKGDIPEGYSVSREKKERFSLILESASTNQTSMYLCAREKSGLDAHEQYFGPGTRLTVT.

V is TRBV7-3 and J is TRBJ1-1; 10 nucleotides agree with TRBD1. Per germline, CDR1 SGHTA and CDR2 FQGTGA. The CDR3 runs 14 residues. Trimming cost V 5 bases and J 8 bases; bases outside gene matches: 8. CDR3 amino acids: CASSPMTGGLEAFF. CDR3 sequence (DNA): TGTGCCAGCAGCCCCATGACAGGGGGCTTAGAAGCTTTCTTT.

The gene calls are TRBV30 and TRBJ2-7; 9 nucleotides match TRBD1. CDR1 GTSNPN and CDR2 SVGIG come from the germline V gene (reference sequence). V lost 4 bases to trimming and J lost 0 bases; unmatched junction nucleotides: 7. The CDR3 runs to 15 residues. The CDR3 bases are TGTGCCTGGACCCTTCGGGACAGGGACTCCTACGAGCAGTACTTC. Encoded protein: CAWTLRDRDSYEQYF.

The chain recombines TRBV19 with TRBJ1-6; 8 positions agree with TRBD1. The trim removed 10 bases at V and 6 bases at J, leaving 5 bases unmatched. Germline CDR1 reads LNHDA; CDR2 reads SQIVND (reference sequence). This CDR3 contains 13 residues. DNA for the CDR3: TGTGCCACCCGTACAGGGGGTAATTCACCCCTCCACTTT. Translated, it gives CATRTGGNSPLHF.

The chain employs TRBV5-1 and TRBJ2-1, with 9 bases lining up with TRBD1. The CDR3 loop spans 14 amino acids. The germline CDR1 and CDR2 sequences are SGHRS and YFSETQ. With 4 bases clipped from V and 6 bases from J, the junction kept 5 bases outside the gene matches. CDR3 nucleotides: TGCGCCAGCAGCCCCCGACAGGGGGGCAATGAGCAGTTCTTC. As protein: CASSPRQGGNEQFF.

The V call is TRBV14, the J call TRBJ2-7; TRBD2 aligns across 14 bases. V was pared by 4 bases and J by 1 base, with 6 bases of the junction left unmatched. CDR1 and CDR2 from the germline V gene are SGHDN and FVKESK. The length of the CDR3 is 17 residues. The CDR3 DNA reads TGTGCCAGCAGCCCGGGACTAGCGGGAGAAGGGTCCTACGAGCAGTACTTC. It is translated as CASSPGLAGEGSYEQYF. The whole variable domain, remainder taken from reference TRBV14 and TRBJ2-7, is EAGVTQFPSHSVIEKGQTVTLRCDPISGHDNLYWYRRVMGKEIKFLLHFVKESKQDESGMPNNRFLAERTGGTYSTLKVQPAELEDSGVYFCASSPGLAGEGSYEQYFGPGTRLTVT.

This rearrangement joins TRBV28 to TRBJ2-1; 8 nucleotides match TRBD1. In germline, CDR1 is MDHEN, CDR2 SYDVKM. Trimming removed 8 bases from V and 2 bases from J; junction bases left unmatched: 8. The CDR3 totals 15 residues. CDR3 sequence: CASLNTGGTYNEQFF. The CDR3 bases are TGTGCCAGCTTAAATACAGGGGGTACCTACAATGAGCAGTTCTTC.

The rearrangement links TRBV19 to TRBJ2-1, with D possibly matching TRBD2 (5 bases). This CDR3 spans 13 amino acids. Germline assignment: CDR1 LNHDA and CDR2 SQIVND (reference sequence). V was cut by 11 bases and J by 3 bases, with 14 bases left in between. CDR3 residues: CASSIGDYNEQFF. CDR3 nucleotide sequence: TGTGCCTCTAGCATAGGAGACTACAATGAGCAGTTCTTC. Complete variable domain (other parts from reference TRBV19 and TRBJ2-1): DGGITQSPKYLFRKEGQNVTLSCEQNLNHDAMYWYRQDPGQGLRLIYYSQIVNDFQKGDIAEGYSVSREKKESFPLTVTSAQKNPTAFYLCASSIGDYNEQFFGPGTRLTVL.